The rows below give T cell receptor beta chains drawn from one sample of a study of cytomegalovirus exposure and HLA in healthy donors. Using immunoSEQ multiplex PCR, the repertoire was profiled, and TCRdb retains in-frame clones only, with some absent. The sample shows 63,000 or so clones, roughly 77% of them seen only once. Sequencing used PBMCs. The source is a woman younger than 45 in good health and CMV-seronegative. Each CDR3 is given with its conserved first and last residue. D genes are given only for firm matches. Rows may omit the clone size; those that give it use once, few, many or a size class.

>TRBJ2-1|TRBD2|TRBV19|NA|16
CASIPSGLAAYNEQFF
TGTGCCAGTATACCCAGCGGACTAGCAGCTTACAATGAGCAGTTCTTC
>TRBJ2-1|NA|TRBV10-3|NA|14
CAISEGGSYNEQFF
TGTGCCATCAGTGAGGGCGGCTCCTACAATGAGCAGTTCTTC
>TRBJ2-3|NA|TRBV10-3|NA|16
CAISEGLATSTDTQYF
TGTGCCATCAGTGAGGGCCTAGCCACTAGCACAGATACGCAGTATTTT
>TRBJ2-7|NA|TRBV4-3|NA|15
CASSQDRAGPDEQYF
TGCGCCAGCAGCCAAGATCGGGCAGGGCCGGACGAGCAGTACTTC
>TRBJ2-7|NA|TRBV6-5|few|15
CASRQQVGGSYEQYF
TGTGCCAGCAGACAACAGGTCGGGGGCTCCTACGAGCAGTACTTC
>TRBJ2-3|TRBD1|TRBV7-9|NA|15
CASSAPGQGLDTQYF
TGTGCCAGCAGCGCGCCGGGACAGGGGTTGGATACGCAGTATTTT
>TRBJ2-7|NA|TRBV4-3|NA|15
CASSQDGGVFYEQYF
TGCGCCAGCAGCCAAGACGGGGGAGTGTTCTACGAGCAGTACTTC
>TRBJ2-1|TRBD2|TRBV7-6|NA|15
CASSLRLAGGNEQFF
TGTGCCAGCAGCTTACGACTAGCGGGGGGGAATGAGCAGTTCTTC
>TRBJ1-3|TRBD1|TRBV30|NA|16
CAWSAAGQGLGNTIYF
TGTGCCTGGAGTGCTGCGGGACAGGGATTAGGAAACACCATATATTTT
>TRBJ2-1|TRBD2|TRBV6-1|NA|15
CASARDSGRHNEQFF
TGTGCCAGCGCTCGAGATAGCGGGAGGCACAATGAGCAGTTCTTC
>TRBJ1-2|NA|TRBV30|NA|13
CAWSDTENYGYTF
TGTGCCTGGAGTGATACCGAGAACTATGGCTACACCTTC
>TRBJ2-7|TRBD2|TRBV6-5|NA|13
CASSGAGDYEQYF
TGTGCCAGCAGTGGAGCGGGGGACTACGAGCAGTACTTC
>TRBJ1-1|TRBD1|TRBV15|NA|13
CATSRGTGPEAFF
TGTGCCACCAGCAGGGGGACAGGGCCTGAAGCTTTCTTT
>TRBJ1-2|NA|TRBV5-4|NA|13
CASSLETGTGYTF
TGTGCCAGCAGCTTAGAGACAGGTACTGGCTACACCTTC
>TRBJ1-5|NA|TRBV5-1|NA|14
CASSLSGIDQPQHF
TGCGCCAGCAGCTTGTCGGGTATCGATCAGCCCCAGCATTTT
>TRBJ2-7|NA|TRBV30|NA|12
CACVDSLGEQYF
TGTGCCTGTGTTGACTCCTTAGGCGAGCAGTACTTC
>TRBJ2-1|TRBD2|TRBV6-5|NA|14
CASSYSKTSGDQFF
TGTGCCAGCAGTTACTCGAAAACTAGCGGGGACCAGTTCTTC
>TRBJ2-5|TRBD2|TRBV6-1|NA|16
CASSELGLAGEETQYF
TGTGCCAGCAGTGAACTGGGACTAGCGGGAGAAGAGACCCAGTACTTC
>TRBJ2-7|TRBD1|TRBV6-5|NA|15
CASSYSTGVFDEQYF
TGTGCCAGCAGTTACTCCACAGGGGTTTTCGACGAGCAGTACTTC
>TRBJ1-3|NA|TRBV12-5|NA|14
CASAPLRVGNTIYF
TGTGCTAGCGCCCCCCTGCGGGTTGGAAACACCATATATTTT
>TRBJ2-3|TRBD2|TRBV28|NA|15
CASLKTGGPIDTQYF
TGTGCCAGCCTTAAAACGGGGGGGCCAATAGATACGCAGTATTTT
>TRBJ1-1|NA|TRBV6-1|NA|13
CASKGLWATEAFF
TGTGCCAGCAAGGGGCTTTGGGCCACTGAAGCTTTCTTT
>TRBJ1-1|NA|TRBV6-1|once|13
CASAWAGNTEAFF
TGTGCCAGCGCGTGGGCAGGGAACACTGAAGCTTTCTTT
>TRBJ2-5|TRBD2|TRBV7-9|once|15
CASSTGLARLGTQYF
TGTGCCAGCAGTACAGGACTAGCCAGGTTGGGGACCCAGTACTTC
>TRBJ2-3|NA|TRBV30|once|11
CALGAGDTQYF
TGTGCATTGGGCGCGGGGGATACGCAGTATTTT
>TRBJ1-4|TRBD1|TRBV28|NA|16
CASSLGRGTGKEKLFF
TGTGCCAGCAGTTTAGGACGTGGGACAGGGAAAGAAAAACTGTTTTTT
>TRBJ1-1|TRBD1|TRBV30|once|11
CAWDRDTEAFF
TGTGCCTGGGACAGGGACACTGAAGCTTTCTTT
>TRBJ2-3|TRBD1|TRBV5-1|NA|14
CASNRQGSTDTQYF
TGCGCCAGCAACCGACAGGGGAGCACAGATACGCAGTATTTT
>TRBJ2-5|TRBD1|TRBV30|NA|14
CAWGTGGALETQYF
TGTGCCTGGGGGACAGGGGGCGCATTGGAGACCCAGTACTTC
>TRBJ2-5|NA|TRBV14|NA|18
CASSQDAGGQWGQETQYF
TGTGCCAGCAGCCAAGATGCCGGCGGACAGTGGGGACAAGAGACCCAGTACTTC
>TRBJ1-1|NA|TRBV4-3|NA|16
CASSQDRGAGNTEAFF
TGCGCCAGCAGCCAAGATCGCGGGGCGGGGAACACTGAAGCTTTCTTT
>TRBJ2-5|TRBD2|TRBV4-1|NA|16
CASSQARGGGKETQYF
TGCGCCAGCAGCCAAGCCAGGGGCGGGGGGAAAGAGACCCAGTACTTC
>TRBJ1-1|NA|TRBV2|NA|15
CASSEWNRRNTEAFF
TGTGCCAGCAGTGAATGGAACAGACGGAACACTGAAGCTTTCTTT
>TRBJ2-1|NA|TRBV9|NA|14
CASSVGGDLGERFF
TGTGCCAGCAGCGTAGGGGGGGATCTTGGAGAACGGTTCTTC
>TRBJ2-7|NA|TRBV6-5|NA|13
CASSYGPEAQQYF
TGTGCCAGCAGTTATGGTCCAGAAGCGCAACAGTACTTC
>TRBJ2-2|NA|TRBV4-1|NA|16
CASSQLRTANTGELFF
TGCGCCAGCAGCCAACTCCGGACAGCCAACACCGGGGAGCTGTTTTTT
>TRBJ1-2|TRBD1|TRBV15|NA|14
CATSRDRAGYGYTF
TGTGCCACCAGCAGGGACAGGGCTGGCTATGGCTACACCTTC
>TRBJ1-1|TRBD1|TRBV2|NA|16
CASSDQGQGAKTEAFF
TGTGCCAGCAGTGATCAGGGGCAGGGGGCAAAGACTGAAGCTTTCTTT
>TRBJ1-6|NA|TRBV10-3|NA|16
CAISEDQGRYNSPLHF
TGTGCCATCAGTGAGGACCAGGGGCGCTATAATTCACCCCTCCACTTT
>TRBJ1-2|NA|TRBV4-1|NA|15
CASSQEEAANYGYTF
TGCGCCAGCAGCCAAGAAGAGGCGGCTAACTATGGCTACACCTTC
>TRBJ2-7|NA|TRBV10-2|NA|16
CASNGANRLGTYEQYF
TGCGCCAGCAATGGGGCTAACCGATTAGGAACCTACGAGCAGTACTTC
>TRBJ1-5|NA|TRBV4-2|NA|12
CASSQSNQPQHF
TGTGCCAGCAGCCAATCGAATCAGCCCCAGCATTTT
>TRBJ1-2|NA|TRBV5-4|once|14
CASSLALTDYGYTF
TGTGCCAGCAGCTTGGCCCTTACAGACTATGGCTACACCTTC
>TRBJ1-2|TRBD1|TRBV4-1|NA|15
CASRRDSQANYGYTF
TGCGCCAGCAGGAGGGACAGTCAAGCTAACTATGGCTACACCTTC
>TRBJ2-3|NA|TRBV7-8|NA|18
CASSLAARNRVSTDTQYF
TGTGCCAGCAGCTTAGCGGCCCGAAACAGGGTCTCGACAGATACGCAGTATTTT
>TRBJ2-5|TRBD1|TRBV29-1|NA|11
CSVEQGETQYF
TGCAGCGTGGAACAGGGGGAGACCCAGTACTTC
>TRBJ2-7|TRBD1|TRBV30|NA|14
CAWSVGPTGDEQYF
TGTGCCTGGAGTGTGGGCCCCACAGGGGATGAGCAGTACTTC
>TRBJ1-6|TRBD1|TRBV7-9|once|14
CASSPTGSLSPLHF
TGTGCCAGCAGCCCGACAGGGAGCCTTTCACCCCTCCACTTT
>TRBJ2-5|NA|TRBV30|NA|13
CAWSVLNQETQYF
TGTGCCTGGAGTGTACTGAACCAAGAGACCCAGTACTTC
>TRBJ1-1|NA|TRBV4-1|NA|11
CASSQDFLAFF
TGCGCCAGCAGCCAAGATTTCTTGGCTTTCTTT
>TRBJ2-5|NA|TRBV7-9|NA|13
CASQGAGPETQYF
TGTGCCAGCCAGGGCGCAGGTCCAGAGACCCAGTACTTC
>TRBJ1-4|NA|TRBV4-1|NA|15
CASSHKGFTNEKLFF
TGCGCCAGCAGCCACAAGGGGTTCACTAATGAAAAACTGTTTTTT
>TRBJ1-2|NA|TRBV7-9|NA|11
CASSWASGYTF
TGTGCCAGCAGCTGGGCAAGCGGCTACACCTTC
>TRBJ2-2|NA|TRBV2|once|17
CASSLSSGSANTGELFF
TGTGCCAGCAGCCTAAGCAGCGGGTCCGCGAACACCGGGGAGCTGTTTTTT
>TRBJ2-3|TRBD2|TRBV9|NA|21
CASSPYSRPSGGAGSTDTQYF
TGTGCCAGCAGCCCCTATTCTAGACCTAGCGGGGGGGCCGGGAGCACAGATACGCAGTATTTT